The next 25 T cell receptor beta chains were all read from a single sample in a study of Graves' ophthalmopathy and Graves' hyperthyroidism. Amplification targeted the TCR beta CDR3 regions, with RNA transcripts as the source material. After a first-round RT-PCR with HTBI primers, a second-round multiplex PCR was run. Each CDR3 protein gets one entry after TCRdb re-called the multiplex PCR reads with MiXCR. This table has over a million distinct CDR3 sequences, 35% to 40% appearing once. The sequenced material came from peripheral blood or thyroid tissue (not recorded which). These receptors all stem from an adult man with Graves' hyperthyroidism.

At least ten counts were recorded for this clonotype. The rearrangement links TRBV10-3 to TRBJ1-3; D gene uncertain. Germline V gene data show CDR1 as ENHRY and CDR2 as SYGVKD. V was clipped by 7 bases and J by 4 bases, with 17 bases between them. The CDR3 contains 15 residues. CDR3 residues: CAITTEKGDGNTIYF. For the CDR3, the DNA is TGTGCCATCACCACGGAGAAGGGTGACGGAAACACCATATATTTT.

V is TRBV7-3 and J is TRBJ2-7, with TRBD2 identical over 13 bases. This CDR3 comprises 17 residues. Germline V gene lookup returns CDR1 SGHTA and CDR2 FQGTGA. Trimming at V came to 2 bases and at J to 2 bases, leaving 6 bases not matched to a gene. The CDR3 sequence is CASSLGNGLAGAYEQYF. DNA for the CDR3: TGTGCCAGCAGCTTAGGAAACGGACTAGCGGGAGCCTACGAGCAGTACTTC.

The chain carries TRBV24-1 and TRBJ2-5; D may be TRBD1 (6 bases). This CDR3 has 11 residues. Germline V gene sequence: CDR1 KGHDR, CDR2 SFDVKD. The CDR3 protein is CARTEQETQYF. CDR3 coding DNA: TGTGCTAGGACAGAACAAGAGACCCAGTACTTC.

This clonotype was recorded many times. V gene TRBV20-1 combines with J gene TRBJ2-7; 8 bases match TRBD2. The ends lost 2 bases at V and 0 bases at J; junction bases unmatched: 3. Germline CDR1 and CDR2: DFQATT and SNEGSKA (reference sequence). The CDR3 spans 14 residues. The CDR3 DNA reads TGCAGTGCTAGAAGCGGGGGTACCTCCTACGAGCAGTACTTC. This translates into CSARSGGTSYEQYF.

The chain employs TRBV6-6 and TRBJ2-5; TRBD1 matches 8 bases. CDR1 is MNHNY, CDR2 SVGAGI, per germline (reference sequence). CDR3 size: 16 residues. V lost 6 bases, J lost 1 base, and 10 bases stayed unmatched. The CDR3 DNA reads TGTGCCAGCAGCCGCAGGACCGGGACAGGCCAAGAGACCCAGTACTTC. It is translated as CASSRRTGTGQETQYF.

In its sample, this clonotype was seen a few times. The V call is TRBV18, the J call TRBJ2-5; TRBD2 matches 7 bases. Unmatched junction bases numbered 5, after V lost 6 bases and J lost 1 base. The CDR3 is 14 amino acids. The germline CDR1 and CDR2 sequences are KGHSH and LQKENI. DNA for the CDR3: TGTGCCAGCTCCCGGGGGGATGCCCAAGAGACCCAGTACTTC. The encoded protein is CASSRGDAQETQYF.

This clonotype was seen only once. The junction shows a germline mismatch at one end, possibly a read error. J is TRBJ2-7 and V is TRBV15; 7 bases are a match to TRBD2. The length of the CDR3 is 18 residues. Germline V lookup: CDR1 LNHNV, CDR2 YYDKDF (reference sequence). The CDR3 region has the DNA TGTGCCACCAGCAGCCAAACCACCGGTGGTGGGAGGGCCTACGAGCAGTATTTC. Amino acids: CATSSQTTGGGRAYEQYF.

This clonotype was observed a few times. This chain joins TRBV6-5 and TRBJ1-2; D is perhaps TRBD1 (6 bases). The V gene's germline CDR1 is MNHEY and CDR2 SVGAGI. Trimming stripped 2 bases from V and 7 bases from J, with 11 bases between. This CDR3 is 13 amino acids long. The CDR3 DNA is TGTGCCAGCAGTTACCGGGACATAGTTGGCTACACCTTC. Protein: CASSYRDIVGYTF.

This clonotype occurred many times. Mismatch with germline at one junction end may stem from a read error. The chain couples TRBV7-6 to TRBJ2-7; possibly TRBD1 for D (6 bases). The length of the CDR3 is 17 residues. Per the germline V gene, CDR1 is SGHVS and CDR2 is FNYEAQ. CDR3 in DNA: TGTGCCAGCAGCCTAGCCCCCGGGACACTTAGCTCCTACGAGCAGTACTTC. Its translation is CASSLAPGTLSSYEQYF.

This clonotype was observed once. Being one base from a much bigger clone, this may be a read error. The CDR3 protein is CASSRGGGAYEQYF. The CDR3 DNA is TGTGCCAGCAGCCGGGGAGGGGGAGCCTACGAGCAGTACTTC. The J gene is TRBJ2-7, the V gene TRBV7-4, with TRBD2 as a possible D gene (7 bases). CDR3 length: 14 amino acids. The V end was cut by 5 bases, the J end by 2 bases, with 13 bases between. Per the germline V gene, CDR1 is SGHVT and CDR2 is SQSDAQ.

This clonotype has only a few counts. J is TRBJ2-7 and V is TRBV2; TRBD1 aligns across 7 bases. Germline assignment: CDR1 SNHLY and CDR2 FYNNEI. This CDR3 is built from 13 residues. V lost 7 bases and J lost 3; bases outside the gene matches: 6. The CDR3 DNA follows: TGTGCCAGCAAGGGACAGTTATTCTACGAGCAGTACTTC. Translated, it gives CASKGQLFYEQYF.

Concerning this clonotype itself: A single base separates this from a much larger clone, so it may be a read error. The chain links TRBV20-1 to TRBJ2-7, with 9 bases matching TRBD1. This CDR3 region has 14 residues. Germline CDR1 reads DFQATT; CDR2 reads SNEGSKA (reference sequence). In nucleotides, the CDR3 is TGCAGTGCTAGAGATTTCGGGACAGGGTACGAGCTGTACTTC. Translating it yields CSARDFGTGYELYF.

This clonotype was counted between two and nine times. As the CDR3 is not closed by the conserved phenylalanine or tryptophan, this likely results from a read error. It is unclear where the CDR3 begins or ends on the DNA, so no DNA is shown, and the CDR3 is as TCRdb lists it. The CDR3 is CASSLGQVK. The V and J genes are TRBV7-9 and TRBJ1-4; whether TRBD1, the table's D call, matches the DNA was not checked. The CDR3 spans 9 residues, counting both ends. The germline CDR1 and CDR2 sequences are SEHNR and FQNEAQ (reference sequence).

In the case of this clonotype: A read error may produce the germline difference seen at one junction end. The V call is TRBV28, the J call TRBJ2-6; possibly TRBD1 for D (6 bases). This CDR3 spans 14 amino acids. Germline CDR1 is MDHEN and CDR2 is SYDVKM. CDR3 in DNA: TGTGCCAGCAGTGATCCGACAGTTGGGGGCACTGAAGCTTTC. Translated: CASSDPTVGGTEAF.

The chain carries TRBV2 and TRBJ2-6; no definite D call. CDR3 length equals 16 residues. The V gene's germline CDR1 is SNHLY and CDR2 FYNNEI. Trimming removed 3 bases from V and 0 bases from J, with 9 bases in between. CDR3 DNA sequence: TGTGCCAGCAGTGATAGGGCCCTCTCTGGGGCCAACGTCCTGACTTTC. Its protein is CASSDRALSGANVLTF.

Comment on this clonotype: This may stem from a read error, because a much larger clone lies one nucleotide away. The rearrangement links TRBV20-1 to TRBJ2-2; tentatively, D is TRBD2 (5 bases). The CDR3 covers 11 residues. Germline V gene lookup returns CDR1 DFQATT and CDR2 SNEGSKA (reference sequence). The CDR3 here is CSAPFTGKLFF. The CDR3 bases are TGCAGTGCCCCATTCACCGGGAAGCTGTTTTTT.

This clonotype was detected a few times. The V and J genes are TRBV30 and TRBJ2-2; D is unresolved. The V end lost 3 bases, the J end lost 7 bases, and 9 bases lay between the germline ends. The CDR3 has 12 residues. The germline V gene has CDR1 GTSNPN and CDR2 SVGIG (reference sequence). CDR3 in DNA: TGTGCCTGGAGAGGGCTGAGCGGGGAGCTGTTTTTT. Protein sequence: CAWRGLSGELFF.

This clonotype was seen repeatedly, ten times or more. The chain is built from TRBV12-3 or TRBV12-4 and TRBJ1-5; 8 bases match TRBD1. The CDR3 consists of 15 residues. The trim removed 6 bases at V and 9 bases at J, leaving 13 bases unmatched. CDR3 protein: CASSPHRGISMPQHF. CDR3 DNA sequence: TGTGCCAGCAGCCCACACAGGGGGATCTCGATGCCCCAGCATTTT.

The V call is TRBV15, the J call TRBJ2-5; TRBD1 is a possible D gene (5 bases). V was cut by 0 bases and J by 4 bases, with 12 bases left in between. Germline V CDR1 and CDR2: LNHNV, YYDKDF (reference sequence). This CDR3 contains 15 residues. The CDR3 loop is CATSRETQGPETQYF. The CDR3 nucleotides read TGTGCCACCAGCAGAGAAACCCAGGGCCCAGAGACCCAGTACTTC.

This clonotype was counted many times. The V and J genes are TRBV11-2 and TRBJ1-2; weak D call: TRBD1 (6 bases). The CDR3 length is 15 residues. Per germline, CDR1 SGHAT and CDR2 FQNNGV. V was shortened by 0 bases and J by 4 bases, with 12 bases between the two germline ends. The CDR3 here is CASSLDQGLGYGYTF. In nucleotides, the CDR3 is TGTGCCAGCAGCTTAGATCAGGGGCTGGGCTATGGCTACACCTTC.

In its sample, this clonotype was seen once. Possible read error: a much larger clone is one base away. This chain joins TRBV12-3 or TRBV12-4 and TRBJ1-4; D not certain. The CDR3 totals 12 residues. The CDR3 DNA reads as TGTGCCAGCAGTCCCAAGGAGGAGAAACTGTCTTTT. Translating gives CASSPKEEKLSF.

The table lists this clonotype with many counts. The V and J genes are TRBV29-1 and TRBJ1-1; perhaps TRBD1 as D (6 bases). V shed 7 bases and J shed 8 bases, with 17 bases lying between them. The CDR3 has 12 residues. Looked up from germline, CDR1 is SQVTM and CDR2 is ANQGSEA. CDR3 sequence (DNA): TGCAGCGGTGATACAGGGTCTGAGGAAGCTTTCTTT. Residues: CSGDTGSEEAFF.

As for this clonotype: A much larger clone differs by one base, so this may be a read error. The rearrangement uses TRBV7-3 and TRBJ1-1; weak D call: TRBD1 (5 bases). The CDR3 totals 13 residues. The V end lost 5 bases, the J end lost 8 bases, and 15 bases lay between the germline ends. Germline CDR1 and CDR2: SGHTA and FQGTGA. CDR3 nucleotide sequence: TGTGCCAGCAGCGCCCAGGGATCGGCCGAAGCTTTCTTT. Translated, it gives CASSAQGSAEAFF.

Comments on this clonotype: One end of the junction varies from germline; a read error may be responsible. This chain links TRBV11-1 with TRBJ1-1; no firm D call. The CDR3 has 15 amino acids. In germline, CDR1 is SGHAT, CDR2 FQDESV (reference sequence). CDR3 residues: CASSLSRQLNIEVFF. The CDR3 nucleotides are TGTGCCAGCAGCTTATCCCGGCAGCTGAACATTGAAGTTTTCTTT.

V gene TRBV7-9 combines with J gene TRBJ1-3; no firm D call. CDR1 is SEHNR and CDR2 is FQNEAQ in the germline V gene (reference sequence). Trimming removed 0 bases from V and 0 bases from J, with 12 bases in between. The CDR3 has 17 amino acids. Written as DNA, the CDR3 is TGTGCCAGCAGCTTAGCGAGTAGACGGGACTCTGGAAACACCATATATTTT. It yields the protein CASSLASRRDSGNTIYF.